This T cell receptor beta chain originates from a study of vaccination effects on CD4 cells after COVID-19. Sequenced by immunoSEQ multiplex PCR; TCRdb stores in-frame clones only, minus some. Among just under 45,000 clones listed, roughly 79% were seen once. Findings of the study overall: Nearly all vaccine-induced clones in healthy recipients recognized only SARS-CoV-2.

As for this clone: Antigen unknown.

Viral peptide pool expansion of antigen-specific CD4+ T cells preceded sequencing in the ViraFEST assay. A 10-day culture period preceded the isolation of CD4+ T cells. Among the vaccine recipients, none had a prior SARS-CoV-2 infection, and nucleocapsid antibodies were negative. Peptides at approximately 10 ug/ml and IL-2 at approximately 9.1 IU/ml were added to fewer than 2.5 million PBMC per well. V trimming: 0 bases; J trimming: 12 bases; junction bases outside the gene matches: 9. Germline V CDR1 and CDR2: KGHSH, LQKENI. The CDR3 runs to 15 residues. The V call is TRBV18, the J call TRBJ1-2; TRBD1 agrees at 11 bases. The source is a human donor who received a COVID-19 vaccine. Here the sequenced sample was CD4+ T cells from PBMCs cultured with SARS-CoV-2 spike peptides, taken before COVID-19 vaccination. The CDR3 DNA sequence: TGTGCCAGCTCACCACCCGGGACAGGGGGGAACGGTAACACCTTC. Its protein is CASSPPGTGGNGNTF.